These T cell receptor beta chains were read from a single sample in a study of shared clonotypes between healthy human individuals. The repertoire was sequenced with immunoSEQ multiplex PCR; TCRdb's copy has only in-frame clones and lacks some. The data contain hundreds of thousands of clones, around 93% of them singletons. Sequenced material: naive CD8+ T cells sorted from blood. All receptors derive from a man younger than 45 in good health. Each CDR3 is given with its conserved first and last residue. D genes are given only for firm matches. The size of a clone is reported for some rows only, either as once, few or many, or as a class for expanded clones.

j_call	clone_size	d_call	v_call	cdr3_nt	cdr3_aa
TRBJ2-2	NA	TRBD2	TRBV9	TGTGCCAGCAGCGTAGGGGAGGGACTAGCGGCCACCGGGGAGCTGTTTTTT	CASSVGEGLAATGELFF
TRBJ1-2	NA	NA	TRBV5-1	TGCGCCAGCAGCTTGAGCAGGGAATATGGCTACACCTTC	CASSLSREYGYTF
TRBJ2-5	NA	NA	TRBV28	TGTGCCAGCAGTCCTGACAGGGAGGGAGGCGAGACCCAGTACTTC	CASSPDREGGETQYF
TRBJ1-3	NA	NA	TRBV7-8	TGTGCCAGCAGCGGAGTGGGGAGCTCTGGAAACACCATATATTTT	CASSGVGSSGNTIYF
TRBJ2-7	NA	NA	TRBV28	TGTGCCAGCAGTTTTTTTGGGCCAAGGGGGACCTCCTACGAGCAGTACTTC	CASSFFGPRGTSYEQYF
TRBJ2-1	NA	TRBD2	TRBV7-2	TGTGCCAGCAGCTTATGGGGTATGGCGGGAGCAACCTACAATGAGCAGTTCTTC	CASSLWGMAGATYNEQFF
TRBJ2-7	NA	TRBD2	TRBV7-2	TGTGCCAGCAGCCCCGCACTAGCGGGGACAACTTACGAGCAGTACTTC	CASSPALAGTTYEQYF
TRBJ1-2	NA	NA	TRBV28	TGTGCCAGCAGTACCCCCGCCGGGTGGTATGGCTACACCTTC	CASSTPAGWYGYTF
TRBJ1-5	NA	NA	TRBV6-5	TGTGCCAGCAGTTACGGAGGGTTGAGAAGCAATCAGCCCCAGCATTTT	CASSYGGLRSNQPQHF
TRBJ2-7	NA	NA	TRBV5-1	TGCGCCAGCAGCGGGGGAGCAGCCTACGAGCAGTACTTC	CASSGGAAYEQYF
TRBJ2-2	few	NA	TRBV30	TGTGCCTGGGGAGGGGACAGTAAGGGAGCCGGGGAGCTGTTTTTT	CAWGGDSKGAGELFF
TRBJ2-1	NA	NA	TRBV28	TGTGCCAGCAGTTTTGGCTTAGGTAGGGGGAGTCAGGATGAGCAGTTCTTC	CASSFGLGRGSQDEQFF
TRBJ2-7	once	NA	TRBV27	TGTGCCAGCAGTTTATACGGGACTGGCTACGAGCAGTACTTC	CASSLYGTGYEQYF
TRBJ1-5	NA	NA	TRBV7-8	TGTGCCAGCAGCTTATGGGACAACGACAATCAGCCCCAGCATTTT	CASSLWDNDNQPQHF
TRBJ2-1	NA	TRBD2	TRBV5-1	TGCGCCAGCAGCTTGGCCGAGCTAGCGGGAGGGCCAGGGCCGGGAGGCAATGAGCAGTTCTTC	CASSLAELAGGPGPGGNEQFF
TRBJ2-3	NA	NA	TRBV27	TGTGCCAGCAGTTCCGATATAGGGACAAACGAGGCGCAGTATTTT	CASSSDIGTNEAQYF
TRBJ2-3	NA	TRBD2	TRBV7-9	TGTGCCAGCAGCCCCCCAGCGGGAGAGCCAGATACGCAGTATTTT	CASSPPAGEPDTQYF
TRBJ1-5	NA	NA	TRBV18	TGTGCCAGCTCACCACCGGGGGGACAGCCCCAGCATTTT	CASSPPGGQPQHF
TRBJ2-7	NA	NA	TRBV10-2	TGCGCCAGCAGTGCCATTAGCGGTTATTACGAGCAGTACTTC	CASSAISGYYEQYF
TRBJ2-2	NA	NA	TRBV5-1	TGCGCCAGCAGCTTTGCGGCGCAGGGCACCGGGGAGCTGTTTTTT	CASSFAAQGTGELFF
TRBJ2-1	NA	TRBD2	TRBV5-1	TGCGCCAGCAGCTTGATCGGGACTATGAGTTTCTCCTACAATGAGCAGTTCTTC	CASSLIGTMSFSYNEQFF
TRBJ2-1	NA	TRBD2	TRBV7-9	TGTGCCAGCAGCTTAGGGGCCAGCGGGAGCTCCTACAATGAGCAGTTCTTC	CASSLGASGSSYNEQFF
TRBJ1-1	NA	TRBD1	TRBV5-1	TGCGCCAGCAGCCCCCTCCAGATCCTCCGGGACAGGGATTTTTTAGGAGACGCTGAAGCTTTCTTT	CASSPLQILRDRDFLGDAEAFF
TRBJ2-3	NA	TRBD2	TRBV7-9	TGTGCCGCCCCCAGCGGGAGTGGGTCAGATACGCAGTATTTT	CAAPSGSGSDTQYF
TRBJ2-1	NA	NA	TRBV6-5	TGTGCCAGCAGTAGGGCCCAATTCGGGAATGAGCAGTTCTTC	CASSRAQFGNEQFF
TRBJ2-1	NA	NA	TRBV6-5	TGTGCCAGCACCGCTAATCGGGATGAGCAGTTCTTC	CASTANRDEQFF
TRBJ2-5	NA	NA	TRBV9	TGTGCCAGCACCCCGCAGGGGGGCAGGCAAGAGACCCAGTACTTC	CASTPQGGRQETQYF
TRBJ1-5	NA	NA	TRBV27	TGTGCCAGCAGTTTCCTTCCGGTGGGTCAGCCCCAGCATTTT	CASSFLPVGQPQHF
TRBJ2-3	NA	NA	TRBV7-9	TGTGCCAGCACCCTCCAACAGGGTGGCACAGATACGCAGTATTTT	CASTLQQGGTDTQYF
TRBJ2-3	NA	NA	TRBV29-1	TGCAGCGTTGATGGGACGATCCCAGATACGCAGTATTTT	CSVDGTIPDTQYF
TRBJ2-5	NA	NA	TRBV4-1	TGCGCCAGCAGGGAGAGTGTGGGGGCTGGGGAGACCCAGTACTTC	CASRESVGAGETQYF
TRBJ2-5	NA	NA	TRBV7-6	TGTGCCAGCAGCTTAGCGCGCGGGACCCTCACCCAAGAGACCCAGTACTTC	CASSLARGTLTQETQYF
TRBJ2-7	NA	TRBD2	TRBV7-9	TGTGCCAGCACCGGACTAGCGGGGTTCTACGAGCAGTACTTC	CASTGLAGFYEQYF
TRBJ2-1	NA	TRBD1	TRBV15	TGTGCCACCAGCATCGACAGGGGCGAGCAGTTCTTC	CATSIDRGEQFF
TRBJ2-7	NA	NA	TRBV7-9	TGTGCCAGCAGCTTAAGGGAGAAACCCAGGGAGCAGTACTTC	CASSLREKPREQYF
TRBJ2-1	NA	TRBD2	TRBV9	TGTGCCAGCAGCGAGGCGGGAGTAGGCAATGAGCAGTTCTTC	CASSEAGVGNEQFF
TRBJ1-1	NA	NA	TRBV27	TGTGCCAGCAGTTCACTGGGGCCGCACACTGAAGCTTTCTTT	CASSSLGPHTEAFF
TRBJ2-7	once	NA	TRBV30	TGTGCCTGGAGTGTTCGGCTTACCTACGAGCAGTACTTC	CAWSVRLTYEQYF
TRBJ1-1	once	NA	TRBV27	TGTGCCAGCAGTCTTATAGGGCGGACTGAAGCTTTCTTT	CASSLIGRTEAFF
TRBJ2-1	NA	TRBD1	TRBV7-6	TGTGCCAGCAGCCTGACAGGGGGCTCCTACAATGAGCAGTTCTTC	CASSLTGGSYNEQFF